These 8 T cell receptor beta chains share one sample of origin, sequenced in a study of CD8+CD57+ T cells in acquired aplastic anemia. Investigators profiled TCR beta VDJ and CDR3 from genomic DNA template. MiXCR, applied by TCRdb to the reads, yields one record per CDR3 protein. In the table there are a few hundred thousand distinct CDR3 sequences, roughly 64% of which are singletons. Material: sorted CD4+, CD8+, or CD8+CD57+ T cells (not recorded which) from PBMCs. These receptors all stem from a human donor in good health, serving as a control.

Ten or more counts support this clonotype. The chain uses TRBV24-1 and TRBJ1-5; D ambiguous. The CDR3 is made up of 14 amino acids. CDR1 is KGHDR and CDR2 is SFDVKD in the germline V gene. V shed 4 bases and J shed 8 bases, with 14 bases lying between them. CDR3: CATSDPTYSKPQHF. CDR3 DNA sequence: TGTGCCACCAGTGACCCGACCTACTCGAAGCCCCAGCATTTT.

Comments on this clonotype: Being one base from a much bigger clone, this may be a read error. The genes are TRBV4-2 and TRBJ1-4, with 7 positions matching TRBD1. CDR1 LGHNA and CDR2 YNFKEQ come from the germline V gene. The CDR3 runs 13 residues. V was pared by 4 bases and J by 8 bases, with 4 bases of the junction left unmatched. CDR3 in amino acids: CASSPMDREKLFF. The DNA of the CDR3 is TGTGCCAGCAGCCCGATGGACAGGGAAAAACTGTTTTTT.

V gene TRBV5-1 combines with J gene TRBJ1-2; D is ambiguous. Trimming took off 6 bases at V and 4 bases at J, with 19 bases between the two ends. Germline lookup yields CDR1 SGHRS and CDR2 YFSETQ. The CDR3 extends over 15 amino acids. CDR3 DNA: TGCGCCAGCACCCCAGATAGGGAAATCAGCTATGGCTACACCTTC. Amino acids: CASTPDREISYGYTF.

A word on this clonotype: Since a much larger clone is just one base distant, this may be a read error. No conserved phenylalanine or tryptophan is present at the end of the CDR3, so a read error is the likely explanation. The chain couples TRBV5-1 to TRBJ1-1; D is unclear. The CDR3 spans 11 residues. Germline CDR1 is SGHRS and CDR2 is YFSETQ. V lost 0 bases and J lost 4, with 1 base in between. For the CDR3, the DNA is TGCGCCAGCAGCTTGGGCACTGAAGCTTTCTCT. This gives the protein CASSLGTEAFS.

The chain has TRBV19 and TRBJ1-1; 9 bases match TRBD1. Trimming cost V 4 bases and J 4 bases; bases outside gene matches: 13. The germline gives CDR1 LNHDA, CDR2 SQIVND (reference sequence). This CDR3 contains 17 residues. The CDR3 loop is CASSSPTSGTGSTEAFF. Here the CDR3 DNA reads TGTGCCAGTAGTAGTCCTACTTCCGGGACAGGGAGCACTGAAGCTTTCTTT.

The chain employs TRBV7-8 and TRBJ1-4; a weak D match, TRBD1 (6 bases). V shed 3 bases and J shed 10 bases, with 12 bases lying between them. The CDR3 totals 13 residues. The V gene's germline CDR1 is SGHVS and CDR2 FQNEAQ. In DNA, the CDR3 is TGTGCCAGCAGCTTTCAAACGGACAGAAAACTGTTTTTT. Its protein product is CASSFQTDRKLFF.

V is TRBV3-1 and J is TRBJ2-2; D may match TRBD1 or TRBD2 (6 bases each). In germline, CDR1 is LGHDT, CDR2 YNNKEL (reference sequence). Trimming cost V 0 bases and J 7 bases, with 15 bases left between them. CDR3 length: 16 residues. The CDR3 here is CASSQEVGGRNGELFF. The CDR3 DNA sequence: TGTGCCAGCAGCCAAGAAGTGGGGGGCAGGAACGGGGAGCTGTTTTTT.

The rearrangement links TRBV5-1 to TRBJ2-7, with 10 bases matching TRBD1. Germline V gene lookup returns CDR1 SGHRS and CDR2 YFSETQ. The V segment lost 0 bases and the J segment 5 bases; nucleotides outside the gene matches: 5. This CDR3 has 15 amino acids. In DNA, the CDR3 is TGCGCCAGCAGCTTGGGCTGGACAGGGGGTGACGAGCAGTACTTC. It translates to CASSLGWTGGDEQYF.